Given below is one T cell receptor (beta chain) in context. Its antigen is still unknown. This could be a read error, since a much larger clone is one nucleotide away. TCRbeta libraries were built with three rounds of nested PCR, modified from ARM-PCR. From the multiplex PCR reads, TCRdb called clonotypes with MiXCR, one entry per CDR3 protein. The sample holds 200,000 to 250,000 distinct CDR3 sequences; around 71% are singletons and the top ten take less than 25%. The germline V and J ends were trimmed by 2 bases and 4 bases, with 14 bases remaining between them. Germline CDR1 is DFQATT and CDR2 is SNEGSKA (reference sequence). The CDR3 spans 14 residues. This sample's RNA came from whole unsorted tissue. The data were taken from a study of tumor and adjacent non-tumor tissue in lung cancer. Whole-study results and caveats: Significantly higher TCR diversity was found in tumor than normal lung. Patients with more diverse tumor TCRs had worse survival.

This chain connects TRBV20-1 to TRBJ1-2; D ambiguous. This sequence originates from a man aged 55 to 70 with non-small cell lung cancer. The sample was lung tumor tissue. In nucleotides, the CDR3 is TGCAGTGCTAGAAATAGTACAGCCCGCTATGGCTACACCTTC. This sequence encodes CSARNSTARYGYTF.